The present T cell receptor beta chain was sequenced within a study of identical twins (dated by TCRdb to about 2016). Broadly, across the study: The study deep-sequenced TCR alpha and beta repertoires from monozygotic twins, unrelated adults of various ages and cord blood to test whether fetal clonotypes persist. To rule out contamination, the twin experiments were replicated at different times with different library preparation protocols.

Results the study describes overall, beyond this receptor: Zero-insertion analyses could be partly confounded by invariant T cells such as MAIT and iNKT, though diverse VJ usage argued against such confounding for most clonotypes. In monozygotic twins, out-of-frame TCR alpha sharing was systematically underestimated by recombination models, although the models agreed with sharing between unrelated individuals. Excess twin sharing in beta out-of-frame sequences was weaker because fewer shared sequences lowered the signal-to-noise ratio. Compared with coincidental sharing between unrelated individuals, an excess of low generation-probability sequences was observed among out-of-frame TCR alpha sequences shared between twins. Because the same donors could not be followed over many years, conclusions were based on cross-sectional statistical analysis. Fewer insertions were carried by abundant cord blood beta clonotypes; a weaker similar trend was observed in young adult naive repertoires, while no such trend was observed in memory repertoires.

Every donor was a healthy Caucasian. The twin cohort comprised three pairs of female monozygotic twins, all aged roughly 18 to 30 years. RNA for TCR libraries was isolated from peripheral blood mononuclear cells. Via the germline V gene, CDR1 is SGHRS and CDR2 YFSETQ. Taken from cysteine to phenylalanine, the CDR3 has 16 residues. The DNA shown is the 48-base CDR3, in frame from base 1. Trimming leaves V shorter by 4 bases and J shorter by 6 bases, with the junction holding 9 bases beyond the gene matches. The library was built by means of 5' RACE. The run used an Illumina HiSeq 2000. A universal primer binding site was added through template switching, and the final cDNA carried a unique molecular identifier so that TCR cDNA molecules could be counted accurately. First-strand cDNA for TCR alpha and beta chains was synthesized from specific primers in the conserved constant-segment region. To control for contamination, every cDNA library carried two barcodes: a SMART-Mk sample barcode plus Illumina barcodes. TruSeq adapter sequences, together with Illumina sample barcodes, were added in two successive PCR steps. The TCR alpha and beta cDNA libraries were sequenced on the Illumina HiSeq platform using custom primers. As for how the authors treated the data: MiGEC was used to process raw reads and extract unique molecular identifiers, and MiXCR was used to find CDR3 positions. Recombination models were inferred per individual with the repgenHMM and IGoR tools using an EM algorithm. The tcR package in R was used for shared clonotype analysis, with sharing normalized by the product of cloneset sizes. To study raw recombination free of thymic and clonal selection effects, out-of-frame nonproductive sequences were analyzed. TCRdb reran the public reads through fastp at Q25 and MiXCR, keeping productive beta chains. Identical CDR3 protein sequences are pooled into one entry, listed with their most common genes and DNA. V and J calls and clone size were set by TCRdb, not the authors. The table for this sample lists nearly 650,000 distinct CDR3 sequences; just over 7% of them were counted only once. Of the sample, less than 2% is held by the ten largest clones.

The sample holds many counts of this clonotype. Its specific antigen is unknown. No base quality information exists; no much larger clone differs at one position. These data also featured in a second study, about yellow fever vaccine responses in identical twins. As described in the second report: The authors reported that the T cell response to vaccination in identical twins appeared partly convergent and partly personalized. In the study, vaccine-responding T cell clones were precisely tracked in identical twins.

Sequencing was done on a sample of PBMCs. The chain joins TRBV5-1 to TRBJ2-3; 12 junctional bases match TRBD2. The receptor comes from a woman aged 18-35 years in good health. Here the CDR3 is given as CASSPRTSGNSDTQYF. The DNA is as follows: TGCGCCAGCAGCCCCAGGACTAGCGGGAACTCGGATACGCAGTATTTT.